This T cell receptor (beta chain) is from a study of blood T cells in healthy people across ages. Study context: The template switching approach captured approximately one barcoded beta molecule for every two T cells.

Germline V CDR1 and CDR2: MGHRA, YSYEKL. This CDR3 contains 16 residues. Unmatched junction bases numbered 8, after V lost 0 bases and J lost 8 bases. The use of a sample-barcoded 5' primer and a J-beta primer mix characterized a second PCR of about 6 to 11 cycles. All samples yielded 3 million or more CDR3-containing paired-end reads. TCRdb fed the 5' RACE reads into MiXCR, producing one record per CDR3 protein. The data contain 600,000 to 800,000 distinct CDR3 sequences, approximately 21% of them seen just once; the ten biggest clones take up around 3.4%. This clonotype was counted between two and nine times.

This receptor was taken from an older man in good health. The genes are TRBV4-1 and TRBJ2-2, with TRBD2 matching over 8 bases. The sequencing sample was made of blood. CDR3 sequence reads: CASSQEGLGTVGELFF. The CDR3 nucleotides read TGCGCCAGCAGCCAAGAGGGACTAGGGACGGTGGGGGAGCTGTTTTTT.